The T cell receptor beta chain under discussion was sequenced for a study of graft-versus-host responses after intestinal transplantation (dated by TCRdb to 2020 to 2022). A note on the overall study: Recipients received multivisceral, liver-intestinal, or isolated intestinal transplants. To identify alloreactive clones, pre-transplant mixed lymphocyte reaction products were sequenced and compared with unstimulated pre-transplant donor and recipient T cells. The cohort enrolled about two dozen intestinal transplant recipients including one retransplant, and a few patients lacking pretransplant specimens were excluded. Graft-versus-host and host-versus-graft alloreactive T cell clones were tracked in the graft, circulation and bone marrow after intestinal transplantation using bulk TCR-beta CDR3 sequencing. Rather than being sequenced by the commercial service, samples from three later patients were sequenced in-house on an Illumina MiSeq and processed with MiXCR. Donor T cell macrochimerism was defined as a peak of at least 4% donor T cells among recipient peripheral blood mononuclear cells. Every recipient was given anti-thymocyte globulin induction, then maintenance tacrolimus and steroids for around three years.

The library relied on the immunoSEQ multiplex PCR assay. In most patients, genomic DNA was isolated using the Qiagen DNeasy Blood and Tissue Kit and sent frozen to Adaptive Biotechnologies for TCR sequencing. For most patients, high-throughput TCR-beta CDR3 sequencing of genomic DNA was performed by Adaptive Biotechnologies. The study's processing was this. Adaptive's ImmunoSEQ software was the source of the TCR sequencing data for fewer than 20 patients, while a few other patients were processed with MiXCR and VDJtools. CD4 versus CD8 sorting errors were corrected by removing sequences found in both subsets at a frequency ratio below 5:1. CDR3 nucleotide sequences shared between donor and recipient were removed because their origin could not be assigned. To count as alloreactive, a clone needed at least 2-fold expansion over unstimulated cells and a minimum CFSE-low frequency of 0.002% (template counts) or 0.001% (read counts). Clones were considered mappable if detected in sequenced pre-transplant spleen, lymph node, or MLR CFSE-low populations of the donor or recipient. Cumulative frequency of alloreactive clones was calculated as a percentage of all sequences weighted by copy number. This is the immuneACCESS table as TCRdb keeps it, with only in-frame sequences that have V and J called. A part of the clones is gone; compared with another copy, unresolved V genes explain less than half, and the rest is unexplained. The DNA gave D and trimming, while V, J and clone size come from that table. The sample has about 110,000 clones on record, approximately 92% of them singletons. The top ten constitute around 0.49% of the sample.

This clone was detected only once. Its cognate antigen has yet to be identified. There are no base qualities to consult, and no much larger clone falls within one base. Read against the paper, the sample's time point label means: cells obtained before transplantation from donor or recipient. CD3+CD4+ and CD3+CD8+ populations were FACS-sorted from unstimulated pre-transplant donor and recipient cells taken from spleen or lymph nodes. General findings and caveats noted by the study authors: Early after transplant, peak levels of circulating GvH clones were associated with declines in HvG clones. In the allografts of patients with donor T cell macrochimerism, GvH to HvG T cell clonal ratios were high. The conclusions were limited by the relatively low number and heterogeneity of the intestinal transplant patients. GvH clones were detected in recipient bone marrow, and some of these GvH clones were observed earlier in ileal mucosa or blood, consistent with an intestinal mucosal origin.

Germline trimming: 3 bases from V, 7 bases from J; junction bases outside gene matches: 14. The CDR3 contains 19 residues, cysteine and phenylalanine counted. Only CDR3 DNA remains: 57 bases, in frame from the first base. CDR1 MRHNA and CDR2 SNTAGT were looked up in the germline V gene. Sequenced here: unstimulated CD8+ T cells sorted from spleen or lymph node cells, sampled before intestinal transplant. This TCR derives from a human donor who received an intestinal transplant. The rearranged chain carries TRBV6-4 and TRBJ2-2; 13 bases in the junction line up with TRBD2. DNA sequence: TGTGCCAGCAGTGAAGAGGCGTCGGGACTAGCGGGAAATATCGGGGAGCTGTTTTTT. Translated, it gives CASSEEASGLAGNIGELFF.